These 27 T cell receptor beta chains came from one sample sequenced in a study of blood T cells in healthy people across ages (dated by TCRdb to about 2015). The protocol used for the library was 5' RACE. TCRdb records Illumina HiSeq 2500 as the sequencer. A second about 7 to 11 cycle PCR used a sample-barcoded 5' primer and a J-beta primer mix. The public reads were quality trimmed at Q25 with fastp and then assembled into clones with MiXCR by TCRdb, keeping productive beta chains. Each entry is one CDR3 protein sequence, shown with its most common DNA and genes. The sample data list roughly 720,000 distinct CDR3 sequences, and roughly 53% of these were observed just once. The ten largest clonotypes hold 40% to 50% of the sample. Sequencing was carried out using blood. The receptors come from a man older than 75 in good health.

The J gene is TRBJ2-7, the V gene TRBV28; D gene uncertain. The J call is doubtful: the DNA matches TRBJ2-5 better. Germline CDR1 MDHEN, CDR2 SYDVKM. CDR3 length: 11 residues. In DNA form, the CDR3 reads TGTGCCAGCAGTTTGTGGGGGACCCAGTACTTC. Its protein product is CASSLWGTQYF.

The V call is TRBV6-7, the J call TRBJ2-7; the match to TRBD2 covers 7 bases. TRBV6-7 is annotated as an ORF whose role is uncertain. The ends lost 2 bases at V and 6 bases at J; junction bases unmatched: 22. CDR3 length equals 19 residues. The CDR3 sequence is CASSYVERTRPISHCEQYF. The CDR3 nucleotides are TGTGCCAGCAGTTACGTGGAGAGGACTAGGCCAATCTCCCACTGCGAGCAGTACTTC.

The CDR3 DNA reads TGTGCCAGCAGCCAAGGAAGGACTAGCGGGAGGAAGTACTTC. The encoded protein is CASSQGRTSGRKYF. V and J are TRBV4-2 and TRBJ2-7, with 14 bases that match TRBD2. The CDR3 consists of 14 residues. CDR1 and CDR2 (germline): LGHNA, YNFKEQ. Trimming removed 1 base from V and 11 bases from J; junction bases left unmatched: 4.

V is TRBV5-1 and J is TRBJ2-1; 10 nucleotides match TRBD1. V shed 6 bases, J shed 3 bases, and the junction held 6 bases outside the gene matches. Germline V gene data show CDR1 as SGHRS and CDR2 as YFSETQ. The CDR3 spans 15 residues. CDR3 protein: CASTPDRGGYNEQFF. In DNA, the CDR3 is TGCGCCAGCACCCCGGACAGGGGGGGCTACAATGAGCAGTTCTTC.

The chain employs TRBV11-1 and TRBJ2-1; 7 bases map to TRBD2. After removal of 5 bases from V and 8 bases from J, the junction contained 15 bases not matched to a gene. Germline V gives CDR1 SGHAT, CDR2 FQDESV (reference sequence). This CDR3 spans 16 amino acids. DNA for the CDR3: TGTGCCAGCAGCCCCCGGACTAGTGGTTTGAGGGATGAGCAGTTCTTC. Residues: CASSPRTSGLRDEQFF.

This clonotype appeared a few times. The chain links TRBV2 to TRBJ2-4; weak D call: TRBD2 (5 bases). Trimming removed 5 bases at V and 0 bases at J, with 14 bases between. CDR1 and CDR2 (germline): SNHLY, FYNNEI. The CDR3 consists of 16 residues. Here the CDR3 DNA reads TGTGCCAGCAGTCCAGCGGTTCCTGGAGCCAAAAACATTCAGTACTTC. Its protein product is CASSPAVPGAKNIQYF. Filled out from reference TRBV2 and TRBJ2-4, the complete variable domain reads EPEVTQTPSHQVTQMGQEVILRCVPISNHLYFYWYRQILGQKVEFLVSFYNNEISEKSEIFDDQFSVERPDGSNFTLKIRSTKLEDSAMYFCASSPAVPGAKNIQYFGAGTRLSVL.

V and J are TRBV25-1 and TRBJ1-2; 8 bases line up with TRBD1. Per the germline V gene, CDR1 is MGHDK and CDR2 is SYGVNS. The CDR3 extends over 13 amino acids. V lost 4 bases, J lost 7 bases, and 5 bases stayed unmatched. The DNA for the CDR3 is TGTGCCAGCAGTGGGTGGACAGGGAGTGGCTACACCTTC. It is translated as CASSGWTGSGYTF.

The CDR3 loop is CSASSGKRPDTQYF. The CDR3 DNA follows: TGCAGTGCTAGCTCCGGTAAGAGGCCGGATACGCAGTATTTT. The chain links TRBV20-1 to TRBJ2-3; D unclear. CDR3 length: 14 residues. Germline loops: CDR1 DFQATT, CDR2 SNEGSKA (reference sequence). The V and J ends lost 3 bases and 6 bases respectively, with 16 bases between them.

As concerns this clonotype: Compared with germline, one end of the junction differs, possibly owing to a read error. The chain is built from TRBV7-6 and TRBJ2-7; 15 positions agree with TRBD2. Germline CDR1 is SGHVS and CDR2 is FNYEAQ. The CDR3 length is 18 residues. The CDR3 nucleotides are TGTGCCGGCAGCTTAGGATGGACTAGCGGGAGGGCCGCCTACGAGCAGTACTTC. This translates into CAGSLGWTSGRAAYEQYF.

The gene calls are TRBV3-1 and TRBJ2-2; possibly TRBD1 for D (5 bases). The CDR3 covers 14 residues. In germline, CDR1 is LGHDT, CDR2 YNNKEL (reference sequence). Trimming took 4 bases from V and 5 from J, leaving 11 bases between them. CDR3 region: CASSPRAGTGELFF. CDR3 nucleotides: TGTGCCAGCAGCCCCCGGGCAGGGACCGGGGAGCTGTTTTTT.

This clonotype was counted only a few times. The V and J genes are TRBV29-1 and TRBJ1-2, with TRBD1 identical over 7 bases. Per germline, CDR1 SQVTM and CDR2 ANQGSEA. This CDR3 is built from 12 residues. V dropped 4 bases and J dropped 8; count of bases not matched to a gene: 7. CDR3 coding DNA: TGCAGCGTTGTTGAGGGGGCAGGAGGCTACACCTTC. As protein: CSVVEGAGGYTF. The complete variable domain, with remaining parts taken from reference TRBV29-1 and TRBJ1-2, reads SAVISQKPSRDICQRGTSLTIQCQVDSQVTMMFWYRQQPGQSLTLIATANQGSEATYESGFVIDKFPISRPNLTFSTLTVSNMSPEDSSIYLCSVVEGAGGYTFGSGTRLTVV.

The chain has TRBV2 and TRBJ2-1; D remains unclear. The CDR3 sequence is 14 residues long. The germline V gene has CDR1 SNHLY and CDR2 FYNNEI. V lost 2 bases, J lost 3 bases, and 8 bases lay in between. The CDR3 DNA reads TGTGCCAGCAGTGAATCGTCACTCTACAATGAGCAGTTCTTC. It codes for CASSESSLYNEQFF.

This clonotype appeared a few times. The chain joins TRBV20-1 to TRBJ1-2; 7 nucleotides match TRBD1. The germline V gene encodes CDR1 DFQATT and CDR2 SNEGSKA (reference sequence). This CDR3 has 14 amino acids. Trimming took 5 bases from V and 4 from J; bases not matched to a gene: 10. The CDR3 spells CSALIGQALYGYTF. In nucleotides, the CDR3 is TGCAGTGCTCTAATTGGACAGGCCCTCTATGGCTACACCTTC.

The V and J genes are TRBV29-1 and TRBJ2-7; 7 positions match TRBD2. Germline V CDR1 and CDR2: SQVTM, ANQGSEA. Unmatched junction bases numbered 5, after V lost 1 base and J lost 2 bases. The CDR3 has 14 residues. CDR3 loop: CSVEVGSGTYEQYF. Written as DNA, the CDR3 is TGCAGCGTTGAAGTAGGGAGCGGGACCTACGAGCAGTACTTC.

This sequence joins TRBV15 and TRBJ1-1, with TRBD1 matching over 8 bases. V gave up 5 bases and J gave up 1 base; unmatched junction bases: 12. The germline V gene has CDR1 LNHNV and CDR2 YYDKDF (reference sequence). The CDR3 length is 17 residues. Here the CDR3 DNA reads TGTGCCACCAGCCCGACAGGGGCTCGTTCCTCGAACACTGAAGCTTTCTTT. Residues: CATSPTGARSSNTEAFF.

The V gene is TRBV20-1, the J gene TRBJ2-5; the match to TRBD2 covers 7 bases. The junction had 12 bases not matched to a gene; V was cut back by 4 bases and J by 7 bases. This CDR3 region has 14 residues. The germline CDR1 and CDR2 sequences are DFQATT and SNEGSKA (reference sequence). The CDR3 DNA follows: TGCAGTGCTATCAACCGGGGGGTCGGAGGGACCCAGTACTTC. This sequence encodes CSAINRGVGGTQYF.

This chain joins TRBV3-1 and TRBJ2-3, with D possibly TRBD2 on 5 matching bases. V lost 0 bases and J lost 0, with 10 bases in between. The CDR3 contains 16 residues. Per the germline V gene, CDR1 is LGHDT and CDR2 is YNNKEL (reference sequence). For the CDR3, the DNA is TGTGCCAGCAGCCAAGATCAAGCGGCAAGCACAGATACGCAGTATTTT. Its protein is CASSQDQAASTDTQYF.

As regards this clonotype: A junction end diverges from the germline sequence, so it may reflect a read error. The chain couples TRBV28 to TRBJ1-4, with a weak D call TRBD1 (5 bases). Per germline, CDR1 MDHEN and CDR2 SYDVKM. The CDR3 is 13 residues long. CDR3 nucleotide sequence: TGTACCAGCAGTTCGGGACCGAATGAAAAACTGTTTTTT. It yields the protein CTSSSGPNEKLFF.

This clonotype has more than one count but fewer than ten. The chain combines TRBV5-1 with TRBJ2-1, with D possibly matching TRBD2 (5 bases). Germline assignment: CDR1 SGHRS and CDR2 YFSETQ. Deletions cut 3 bases from V and 1 base from J, with 14 bases between. The CDR3 runs 16 residues. The CDR3 is CASSYSGGQSYNEQFF. CDR3 in DNA: TGCGCCAGCAGCTACTCGGGCGGGCAGTCCTACAATGAGCAGTTCTTC.

This chain links TRBV2 with TRBJ1-2; TRBD1 matches 11 bases. Germline CDR1 SNHLY, CDR2 FYNNEI. This CDR3 has 13 amino acids. V trimming: 7 bases; J trimming: 8 bases; junction bases outside the gene matches: 6. Here the CDR3 reads CASTERTGGGYTF. As DNA, the CDR3 is TGTGCCAGCACCGAGAGGACAGGGGGCGGCTACACCTTC.

V and J are TRBV12-3 or TRBV12-4 and TRBJ2-1; a possible D gene is TRBD1 (6 bases). Between the trimmed V and J ends, which lost 2 bases and 2 bases, there was a span of 7 bases. CDR3 length: 14 residues. CDR3 DNA sequence: TGTGCCAGCAGTTTAAGACAGGCCTACAATGAGCAGTTCTTC. Translated: CASSLRQAYNEQFF.

This rearrangement joins TRBV12-3 or TRBV12-4 to TRBJ1-6, with no clear D. V was trimmed by 6 bases and J by 0 bases, leaving 6 bases between them. This CDR3 has 14 amino acids. The CDR3: CASRQSSYNSPLHF. In nucleotides, the CDR3 is TGTGCCAGCAGACAGAGCTCCTATAATTCACCCCTCCACTTT.

Only a few counts were recorded for this clonotype. J is TRBJ1-1 and V is TRBV20-1, with D maybe TRBD1 (5 bases). Trimming cost V 1 base and J 5 bases, with 11 bases left between them. The germline V gene has CDR1 DFQATT and CDR2 SNEGSKA (reference sequence). CDR3 length: 13 amino acids. For the CDR3, the DNA is TGCAGTGCTAGAGCCCAGGGAGGTACTGAAGCTTTCTTT. This sequence encodes CSARAQGGTEAFF.

The chain couples TRBV5-1 to TRBJ2-4; a possible D gene is TRBD1 (6 bases). V was shortened by 4 bases and J by 0 bases, with 11 bases between the two germline ends. The CDR3 runs to 15 residues. CDR1 is SGHRS, CDR2 YFSETQ, per germline. DNA of the CDR3: TGCGCCAGCAGCCCGGGACAAACAGCCAAAAACATTCAGTACTTC. This codes for CASSPGQTAKNIQYF.

This clonotype turned up a few times. This rearrangement joins TRBV5-1 to TRBJ2-1; TRBD2 is a possible D gene (5 bases). This CDR3 has 16 residues. Germline lookup yields CDR1 SGHRS and CDR2 YFSETQ. V was cut by 0 bases and J by 2 bases, with 12 bases left in between. The CDR3: CASSLGGSRAYNEQFF. The CDR3 nucleotides are TGCGCCAGCAGCTTGGGTGGGAGTCGGGCCTACAATGAGCAGTTCTTC.

Only a few counts were recorded for this clonotype. This sequence joins TRBV20-1 and TRBJ1-6; 9 bases line up with TRBD1. J gave up 6 bases and V 0 bases, and 0 bases lay outside the gene matches. This CDR3 has 14 amino acids. The germline V gene has CDR1 DFQATT and CDR2 SNEGSKA (reference sequence). CDR3 sequence: CSAREGQGNSPLHF. Here the CDR3 DNA reads TGCAGTGCTAGAGAGGGACAGGGTAATTCACCCCTCCACTTT.

This clonotype appeared a few times. The genes are TRBV2 and TRBJ1-1, with D perhaps TRBD1 (5 bases). Germline loops: CDR1 SNHLY, CDR2 FYNNEI. The CDR3 is made up of 15 amino acids. Trimming pared 3 bases from V and 7 bases from J, leaving 18 bases between. DNA for the CDR3: TGTGCCAGCAGTGACTCGGGCGTGGGGACTAATGAAGCTTTCTTT. Translating gives CASSDSGVGTNEAFF.